The next 7 T cell receptor beta chains were all read from a single sample in a study of blood T cell repertoires in COVID-19. The protocol was immunoSEQ multiplex PCR, while the TCRdb copy is restricted to in-frame clones and leaves out a portion. The repertoire consists of 200,000 to 250,000 clones, with 84% occurring once and the leading ten covering about 7%. Sequencing was done on a sample of PBMCs or T cells enriched from blood (not recorded which). The receptors here all came from a woman aged 40-49 years who had recovered from COVID-19.

This chain uses TRBV21-1 with TRBJ1-2; the table's D call, TRBD1, was not checked against the DNA. TRBV21-1 is a pseudogene. The length of the CDR3 is 16 residues. As DNA, the CDR3 is TGTGCCAGCAGCAACTTCGAGGGCAGGGGGGTGAAAGGCTACACCTTC. This translates into CASSNFEGRGVKGYTF.

The V gene is TRBV6-1, the J gene TRBJ2-7; 9 positions agree with TRBD1. CDR1 and CDR2 from the germline V gene are MNHNS and SASEGT. V shed 0 bases, J shed 3 bases, and the junction held 6 bases outside the gene matches. CDR3 length: 16 amino acids. The CDR3 DNA follows: TGTGCCAGCAGTGAAGCCGAGGGACAGGGAGACTACGAGCAGTACTTC. Amino acids: CASSEAEGQGDYEQYF.

This clone was recorded a few times. V is TRBV28 and J is TRBJ2-1, with TRBD2 matching 13 bases. The germline CDR1 and CDR2 sequences are MDHEN and SYDVKM. V was pared by 8 bases and J by 8 bases, with 9 bases of the junction left unmatched. CDR3 length equals 15 residues. The chain's CDR3 is CASYGGTSGTDEQFF. CDR3 bases: TGTGCCAGCTATGGCGGGACTAGCGGGACAGATGAGCAGTTCTTC.

The rearrangement links TRBV28 to TRBJ1-5; D gene unclear. The ends were cut back, 3 bases at V and 3 bases at J, with 18 bases in the middle. Germline V lookup: CDR1 MDHEN, CDR2 SYDVKM. The CDR3 runs to 17 residues. For the CDR3, the DNA is TGTGCCAGCAGTTTTCCGACTTCACGGTTGTTCAATCAGCCCCAGCATTTT. Its translation is CASSFPTSRLFNQPQHF.

The V gene is TRBV27, the J gene TRBJ2-2, with 7 bases matching TRBD2. The germline V gene encodes CDR1 MNHEY and CDR2 SMNVEV (reference sequence). CDR3 length equals 17 residues. The V gene end was trimmed by 7 bases and the J gene end by 3 bases; junction bases not matched to a gene: 14. The CDR3 coding sequence is TGTGCCAGCACCCCCTACTCTCGCGGGAGAGACACCGGGGAGCTGTTTTTT. Its protein is CASTPYSRGRDTGELFF.

This chain uses TRBV2 with TRBJ1-5; weak D call: TRBD1 (6 bases). V shed 3 bases and J shed 6 bases, with 9 bases lying between them. Germline V gene data show CDR1 as SNHLY and CDR2 as FYNNEI. This CDR3 is 13 amino acids long. The CDR3 loop reads CASSDTGSQPQHF. The CDR3 DNA reads as TGTGCCAGCAGTGACACAGGGAGTCAGCCCCAGCATTTT.

This clone was detected a few times. The CDR3: CASRGEGTDEQFF. The CDR3 region has the DNA TGTGCCTCCCGGGGAGAAGGTACCGATGAGCAGTTCTTC. This chain joins TRBV10-3 and TRBJ2-1, with D possibly TRBD2 on 5 matching bases. This CDR3 comprises 13 residues. In germline, CDR1 is ENHRY, CDR2 SYGVKD. Trimming shortened V by 11 bases and J by 8 bases, and 19 bases separated the two germline ends.